A single sample is the source of the 22 T cell receptor beta chains below, sequenced in a study of OX40 agonist ivuxolimab in advanced cancers. The assay was immunoSEQ multiplex PCR, and TCRdb's table has in-frame clones only and misses some. The repertoire holds about 18,000 clones, approximately 83% seen once, with 44% in the top ten. Sequences were derived from CD4+ or CD8+ T cells sorted from blood, sampled in a trial of the OX40 agonist ivuxolimab. Receptors were obtained from an adult with an advanced solid tumor such as melanoma, head and neck, liver or kidney cancer.

The rearrangement uses TRBV27 and TRBJ2-7; 7 bases map to TRBD1. V lost 6 bases, J lost 3 bases, and 5 bases stayed unmatched. This CDR3 has 13 residues. The germline V gene has CDR1 MNHEY and CDR2 SMNVEV (reference sequence). CDR3 region: CASRGDSLYEQYF. The CDR3 coding sequence is TGTGCCAGCAGGGGGGACAGCCTCTACGAGCAGTACTTC.

This clone qualifies as medium-sized. V is TRBV27 and J is TRBJ2-5, with 7 bases that match TRBD1. The germline CDR1 and CDR2 sequences are MNHEY and SMNVEV (reference sequence). Trimming removed 4 bases from V and 5 bases from J; junction bases left unmatched: 7. The CDR3 spans 14 residues. CDR3 sequence: CASSSTGSEETQYF. The CDR3 bases are TGTGCCAGCAGTTCGACAGGGTCCGAGGAGACCCAGTACTTC.

This sequence joins TRBV27 and TRBJ2-2; possibly TRBD1 for D (5 bases). Trimming cost V 6 bases and J 3 bases, with 14 bases left between them. From germline, CDR1 is MNHEY and CDR2 SMNVEV (reference sequence). The CDR3 length is 15 residues. The CDR3 reads CASRNGAADTGELFF. CDR3 nucleotides: TGTGCCAGCAGAAATGGGGCCGCTGACACCGGGGAGCTGTTTTTT.

The chain couples TRBV7-2 to TRBJ2-7, with 8 bases identical to TRBD2. Germline CDR1 SGHTA, CDR2 FQGNSA. The CDR3 is 14 residues long. J lost 2 bases, V lost 6 bases, and 6 bases had no gene match. Here the CDR3 reads CASRTSDLTYEQYF. The CDR3 nucleotides are TGTGCCAGCAGGACTAGCGATTTAACCTACGAGCAGTACTTC. Looking up the rest from reference TRBV7-2 and TRBJ2-7 gives the full variable domain: GAGVSQSPSNKVTEKGKDVELRCDPISGHTALYWYRQSLGQGLEFLIYFQGNSAPDKSGLPSDRFSAERTGGSVSTLTIQRTQQEDSAVYLCASRTSDLTYEQYFGPGTRLTVT.

The genes are TRBV4-2 and TRBJ2-3; no definite D call. CDR1 is LGHNA and CDR2 is YNFKEQ in the germline V gene. This CDR3 spans 16 amino acids. V shed 5 bases and J shed 0 bases, with 15 bases lying between them. The CDR3 bases are TGTGCCAGCAGCACCGGTGGGCTGTCTAGCACAGATACGCAGTATTTT. This gives the protein CASSTGGLSSTDTQYF.

The chain recombines TRBV9 with TRBJ2-7; 8 bases fit TRBD1. Germline V gene data show CDR1 as SGDLS and CDR2 as YYNGEE. The CDR3 covers 15 residues. After removal of 3 bases from V and 7 bases from J, the junction contained 12 bases not matched to a gene. The CDR3 bases are TGTGCCAGCAGCGCCCCCGGCAGGGGGCATCTTGAGCAGTACTTC. Translating gives CASSAPGRGHLEQYF.

V and J are TRBV5-4 and TRBJ2-7; 13 nucleotides match TRBD2. Trimming at V came to 4 bases and at J to 5 bases, leaving 6 bases not matched to a gene. The CDR3 has 15 residues. Germline V CDR1 and CDR2: SGHNT, YYREEE (reference sequence). CDR3 sequence reads: CASSQGLAGANEQYF. The CDR3 nucleotides read TGTGCCAGCAGCCAAGGACTAGCGGGGGCCAACGAGCAGTACTTC.

The V and J genes are TRBV28 and TRBJ2-2; 9 nucleotides line up with TRBD2. This CDR3 has 13 amino acids. Germline lookup yields CDR1 MDHEN and CDR2 SYDVKM. V was pared by 6 bases and J by 9 bases, with 5 bases of the junction left unmatched. The CDR3 sequence is CASRPSGGRELFF. Written as DNA, the CDR3 is TGTGCCAGCAGGCCAAGCGGGGGGCGGGAGCTGTTTTTT.

The J gene is TRBJ2-2, the V gene TRBV19; no definite D call. This CDR3 region has 14 residues. CDR1 is LNHDA, CDR2 SQIVND, per germline (reference sequence). Trimming took off 5 bases at V and 2 bases at J, with 9 bases between the two ends. The CDR3 loop reads CASSFHSNTGELFF. The CDR3 region has the DNA TGTGCCAGTAGTTTTCACAGTAACACCGGGGAGCTGTTTTTT.

This chain uses TRBV27 with TRBJ2-7; D is possibly TRBD2 (5 bases). The CDR3 is made up of 14 amino acids. CDR1 is MNHEY, CDR2 SMNVEV, per germline (reference sequence). V gave up 2 bases and J gave up 2 bases, with 10 bases separating them. The CDR3, as DNA: TGTGCCAGCAGTTTAGGTCCGGGGACCTACGAGCAGTACTTC. Protein product: CASSLGPGTYEQYF.

The chain recombines TRBV28 with TRBJ2-1, with 7 bases aligning to TRBD1. The CDR3 covers 13 residues. Trimming at V came to 6 bases and at J to 7 bases, leaving 6 bases not matched to a gene. Germline V gene sequence: CDR1 MDHEN, CDR2 SYDVKM. CDR3 DNA sequence: TGTGCCAGCAGGAATACAGGGGAGAATGAGCAGTTCTTC. Its protein is CASRNTGENEQFF.

The chain has TRBV6-4 and TRBJ2-6; D might be TRBD2 (6 bases). Germline V gene lookup returns CDR1 MRHNA and CDR2 SNTAGT. This CDR3 region has 19 residues. V gave up 0 bases and J gave up 0 bases, with 15 bases separating them. CDR3 in amino acids: CASSDSSSGSSSGANVLTF. CDR3 in DNA: TGTGCCAGCAGTGACTCCTCAAGCGGGTCCAGCTCTGGGGCCAACGTCCTGACTTTC.

As for this clone: The sample has other DNA sequences that encode this CDR3 too. The gene calls are TRBV6-4 and TRBJ2-3, with 7 bases fitting TRBD2. After removal of 6 bases from V and 2 bases from J, the junction contained 2 bases not matched to a gene. Germline V gene data show CDR1 as MRHNA and CDR2 as SNTAGT. CDR3 length: 13 residues. Here the CDR3 reads CASSSGDTDTQYF. CDR3 bases: TGTGCCAGCAGCAGCGGGGACACAGATACGCAGTATTTT.

Here the CDR3 DNA reads TGTGCCAGCAGCGCTACTTATCGGGACCTGGGGAACACTGAAGCTTTCTTT. Its translation: CASSATYRDLGNTEAFF. The rearrangement uses TRBV11-3 and TRBJ1-1; D perhaps matches TRBD1 (5 bases). The CDR3 runs to 17 residues. CDR1 SGHNT and CDR2 YENEEA come from the germline V gene. Trimming cost V 5 bases and J 1 base, with 20 bases left between them.

This clone was picked up a small number of times. V gene TRBV7-9 combines with J gene TRBJ1-5, with unresolved D. Trimming stripped 4 bases from V and 2 bases from J, with 18 bases between. Germline-derived CDR1 and CDR2 are SEHNR and FQNEAQ (reference sequence). This CDR3 has 17 amino acids. CDR3 nucleotide sequence: TGTGCCAGCAGCTCCGTCCGGGTGGGGATGGGCAATCAGCCCCAGCATTTT. Its translation is CASSSVRVGMGNQPQHF.

The V call is TRBV9, the J call TRBJ2-2; D may be TRBD1 (6 bases). CDR1 is SGDLS, CDR2 YYNGEE, per germline. The V gene lost 3 bases and the J gene lost 3 bases, with 9 bases spanning the gap. The CDR3 spans 14 residues. The CDR3, as DNA: TGTGCCAGCAGCGGAGGGGGAGACACCGGGGAGCTGTTTTTT. Translating gives CASSGGGDTGELFF.

The rearrangement joins TRBV27 to TRBJ2-3; 11 nucleotides match TRBD2. Trimming at V came to 2 bases and at J to 4 bases, leaving 8 bases not matched to a gene. There are 17 residues in the CDR3. Per the germline V gene, CDR1 is MNHEY and CDR2 is SMNVEV (reference sequence). The CDR3 nucleotides are TGTGCCAGCAGTTTAGTACTACTAGCGGGGGCGGCAGATACGCAGTATTTT. Translating it yields CASSLVLLAGAADTQYF.

This chain connects TRBV27 to TRBJ1-1; D is unresolved. The CDR3 runs to 13 residues. Germline V gene sequence: CDR1 MNHEY, CDR2 SMNVEV (reference sequence). The V end was cut by 3 bases, the J end by 2 bases, with 7 bases between. The CDR3, as DNA: TGTGCCAGCAGTTTCAGAGCTAACACTGAAGCTTTCTTT. Translation gives CASSFRANTEAFF.

This chain links TRBV19 with TRBJ2-3; 9 positions agree with TRBD2. Germline assignment: CDR1 LNHDA and CDR2 SQIVND (reference sequence). Unmatched junction bases numbered 6, after V lost 3 bases and J lost 2 bases. The CDR3 spans 16 residues. CDR3 in amino acids: CASSMGSGGPTDTQYF. In nucleotides, the CDR3 is TGTGCCAGTAGTATGGGGAGCGGGGGGCCCACAGATACGCAGTATTTT.

This chain links TRBV9 with TRBJ1-2; D uncertain. The CDR3 has 13 residues. Trimming took off 3 bases at V and 4 bases at J, with 10 bases between the two ends. Germline V lookup: CDR1 SGDLS, CDR2 YYNGEE. For the CDR3, the DNA is TGTGCCAGCAGCGCCGGGATTGCCTATGGCTACACCTTC. Translated: CASSAGIAYGYTF.

The DNA of the CDR3 is TGTGCCAGCAGCTTGGGGCTAGCGGGGAACACCGGGGAGCTGTTTTTT. Protein product: CASSLGLAGNTGELFF. The chain is built from TRBV5-4 and TRBJ2-2, with TRBD2 identical over 8 bases. CDR3 size: 16 residues. The germline CDR1 and CDR2 sequences are SGHNT and YYREEE (reference sequence). Trimming removed 0 bases from V and 1 base from J; junction bases left unmatched: 2.

CDR3 in amino acids: CASSQEAGGVFYEQYF. For the CDR3, the DNA is TGTGCCAGCAGCCAAGAGGCTGGAGGGGTTTTCTACGAGCAGTACTTC. V gene TRBV4-2 combines with J gene TRBJ2-7; perhaps TRBD2 as D (6 bases). CDR1 and CDR2 from the germline V gene are LGHNA and YNFKEQ. The CDR3 covers 16 residues. Trimming took 0 bases from V and 3 from J, leaving 15 bases between them.